Below, 18 T cell receptor beta chains from the same sample are listed, as sequenced in a study of blood T cell repertoires in COVID-19. Produced via immunoSEQ multiplex PCR; TCRdb's table is partial and in-frame only. Of 100,000 to 150,000 clones in the sample, about 90% were seen once. Sequenced input: peripheral blood. The receptors were gathered from a man aged 50-59 years with COVID-19, enrolled during active disease.

The chain couples TRBV5-4 to TRBJ2-1; 11 nucleotides match TRBD1. CDR1 SGHNT and CDR2 YYREEE come from the germline V gene (reference sequence). The CDR3 consists of 16 residues. The trim removed 0 bases at V and 9 bases at J, leaving 8 bases unmatched. In DNA form, the CDR3 reads TGTGCCAGCAGCTTGGTAATAGGACAGGGGGCGCCTGAGCAGTTCTTC. Translation: CASSLVIGQGAPEQFF.

This chain joins TRBV6-1 and TRBJ2-7; possible D gene TRBD1, 6 bases. Germline V lookup: CDR1 MNHNS, CDR2 SASEGT. The CDR3 is 13 amino acids. The V gene lost 3 bases and the J gene lost 3 bases, with 9 bases spanning the gap. The CDR3 sequence is CASSEDRRYEQYV. Here the CDR3 DNA reads TGTGCCAGCAGTGAGGACAGACGCTACGAGCAGTACGTC.

The chain uses TRBV5-1 and TRBJ1-4; TRBD1 matches at 7 bases. This CDR3 is built from 16 residues. Looked up from germline, CDR1 is SGHRS and CDR2 is YFSETQ. With 4 bases clipped from V and 3 bases from J, the junction kept 9 bases outside the gene matches. The CDR3 region has the DNA TGCGCCAGCAGCCGGATCGACAGGGCGGCTAATGAAAAACTGTTTTTT. This encodes CASSRIDRAANEKLFF.

The rearrangement joins TRBV2 to TRBJ1-4; unclear D gene. V dropped 4 bases and J dropped 8 bases, with 14 bases sitting between them. The germline gives CDR1 SNHLY, CDR2 FYNNEI. This CDR3 is built from 14 residues. As DNA, the CDR3 is TGTGCCAGCAGTGGGACGGGGTTGTCGGAAAAACTGTTTTTT. The encoded protein is CASSGTGLSEKLFF.

The chain joins TRBV30 to TRBJ2-3; D not resolved. V was clipped by 5 bases and J by 4 bases, with 10 bases between them. Germline CDR1 GTSNPN, CDR2 SVGIG (reference sequence). The CDR3 totals 12 residues. For the CDR3, the DNA is TGTGCCTGGGGCACAACCCCAGATACGCAGTATTTT. Translation gives CAWGTTPDTQYF. The full variable domain, in which reference TRBV30 and TRBJ2-3 provide the parts outside the CDR3, is SQTIHQWPATLVQPVGSPLSLECTVEGTSNPNLYWYRQAAGRGLQLLFYSVGIGQISSEVPQNLSASRPQDRQFILSSKKLLLSDSGFYLCAWGTTPDTQYFGPGTRLTVL.

V is TRBV11-3 and J is TRBJ2-2, with D perhaps TRBD1 (7 bases). The length of the CDR3 is 16 residues. The germline CDR1 and CDR2 sequences are SGHNT and YENEEA. Trimming removed 5 bases from V and 0 bases from J, with 13 bases in between. The CDR3 protein is CASSVQGGSNTGELFF. The CDR3 coding sequence is TGTGCCAGCAGCGTGCAGGGGGGATCGAACACCGGGGAGCTGTTTTTT.

This chain joins TRBV5-1 and TRBJ2-5, with TRBD1 as a possible D gene (5 bases). Germline CDR1 and CDR2: SGHRS and YFSETQ. V shed 5 bases and J shed 4 bases, with 15 bases lying between them. The CDR3 contains 14 residues. The CDR3 protein is CASSFQGFRETQYF. The DNA for the CDR3 is TGCGCCAGCAGTTTCCAGGGATTTCGAGAGACCCAGTACTTC. Filled out from reference TRBV5-1 and TRBJ2-5, the complete variable domain reads KAGVTQTPRYLIKTRGQQVTLSCSPISGHRSVSWYQQTPGQGLQFLFEYFSETQRNKGNFPGRFSGRQFSNSRSEMNVSTLELGDSALYLCASSFQGFRETQYFGPGTRLLVL.

The chain couples TRBV5-5 to TRBJ1-2; no reliable D call. This CDR3 has 13 residues. From germline, CDR1 is SGHKS and CDR2 YYEKEE (reference sequence). V gave up 0 bases and J gave up 1 base, with 4 bases separating them. The CDR3 region is CASSLGSNYGYTF. The CDR3 nucleotides are TGTGCCAGCAGCTTGGGGAGTAACTATGGCTACACCTTC.

V usage is TRBV12-5 and J usage is TRBJ2-7, with 7 bases lining up with TRBD1. The CDR3 is 14 amino acids. V was pared by 6 bases and J by 4 bases, with 9 bases of the junction left unmatched. Germline lookup yields CDR1 LGHNT and CDR2 FRNRAP. The DNA for the CDR3 is TGTGCTAGTGGGATAATACCAGGGGGTTACGAGCAGTACTTC. It translates to CASGIIPGGYEQYF. Complete variable domain (other parts from reference TRBV12-5 and TRBJ2-7): DARVTQTPRHKVTEMGQEVTMRCQPILGHNTVFWYRQTMMQGLELLAYFRNRAPLDDSGMPKDRFSAEMPDATLATLKIQPSEPRDSAVYFCASGIIPGGYEQYFGPGTRLTVT.

The gene calls are TRBV2 and TRBJ2-7; perhaps TRBD1 as D (6 bases). The CDR3 loop spans 14 amino acids. Trimming pared 3 bases from V and 5 bases from J, leaving 14 bases between. Germline CDR1 SNHLY, CDR2 FYNNEI. CDR3 sequence reads: CASSDYQGNNEQYF. The CDR3 nucleotides are TGTGCCAGCAGTGATTACCAGGGGAACAACGAGCAGTACTTC.

This clone was observed once. CDR3 nucleotide sequence: TGTGCCAGTAGTTTCTCCAGCGGGAGATCGACCTACGAGCAGTACTTC. As protein: CASSFSSGRSTYEQYF. The V call is TRBV19, the J call TRBJ2-7; 8 bases are shared with TRBD2. The ends lost 5 bases at V and 2 bases at J; junction bases unmatched: 11. Per germline, CDR1 LNHDA and CDR2 SQIVND (reference sequence). The CDR3 is made up of 16 amino acids.

V is TRBV30 and J is TRBJ1-2, with no clear D. V dropped 5 bases and J dropped 8 bases, with 15 bases sitting between them. The CDR3 contains 12 residues. Germline CDR1 reads GTSNPN; CDR2 reads SVGIG (reference sequence). CDR3 DNA: TGTGCCTGGGGAAAAGGAGGGAGCGGCTACACCTTC. It encodes CAWGKGGSGYTF.

The J gene is TRBJ2-5, the V gene TRBV10-3; 14 bases line up with TRBD2. Germline lookup yields CDR1 ENHRY and CDR2 SYGVKD. J was trimmed by 5 bases and V by 10 bases; bases with no gene match: 12. The CDR3 has 16 amino acids. The CDR3 nucleotides read TGTGCCACTTCGGGACTAGCGGGAGTGGTGGGGGAGACCCAGTACTTC. Protein sequence: CATSGLAGVVGETQYF.

The V call is TRBV27, the J call TRBJ2-6, with 11 bases identical to TRBD2. Per germline, CDR1 MNHEY and CDR2 SMNVEV (reference sequence). V dropped 6 bases and J dropped 0; count of bases not matched to a gene: 7. The CDR3 covers 18 residues. CDR3 loop: CASSRGLAVSSGANVLTF. The CDR3 DNA reads as TGTGCCAGCAGCCGGGGACTAGCGGTGAGCTCTGGGGCCAACGTCCTGACTTTC.

V usage is TRBV30 and J usage is TRBJ2-1, with D maybe TRBD1 (5 bases). The CDR3 loop spans 11 amino acids. Germline CDR1 reads GTSNPN; CDR2 reads SVGIG (reference sequence). Written as DNA, the CDR3 is TGTCCGACAGTCCACCACAATGAGCAGTTCTTC. It translates to CPTVHHNEQFF.

This chain connects TRBV3-1 (or the pseudogene TRBV3-2) to TRBJ2-1; no definite D call. CDR3 length: 13 residues. Germline CDR1 reads LGHDT; CDR2 reads YNNKEL (reference sequence). The V gene lost 2 bases and the J gene lost 9 bases, with 11 bases spanning the gap. Here the CDR3 reads CASSQPYSGEQFF. CDR3 DNA sequence: TGTGCCAGCAGCCAACCCTACAGTGGTGAGCAGTTCTTC.

This clone was counted once. This sequence joins TRBV15 and TRBJ1-1; D not resolved. V shed 0 bases and J shed 1 base, with 6 bases lying between them. Germline V lookup: CDR1 LNHNV, CDR2 YYDKDF (reference sequence). The CDR3 has 14 residues. In DNA form, the CDR3 reads TGTGCCACCAGCAGAGAAAGCGGGAACACTGAAGCTTTCTTT. It translates to CATSRESGNTEAFF.

The chain combines TRBV5-1 with TRBJ2-5; 7 bases are a match to TRBD1. Germline V gene lookup returns CDR1 SGHRS and CDR2 YFSETQ. This CDR3 comprises 14 residues. Trimming took 4 bases from V and 4 from J; bases not matched to a gene: 7. The CDR3 loop is CASSTGQFTETQYF. CDR3 nucleotide sequence: TGCGCCAGCAGCACGGGACAGTTTACAGAGACCCAGTACTTC.